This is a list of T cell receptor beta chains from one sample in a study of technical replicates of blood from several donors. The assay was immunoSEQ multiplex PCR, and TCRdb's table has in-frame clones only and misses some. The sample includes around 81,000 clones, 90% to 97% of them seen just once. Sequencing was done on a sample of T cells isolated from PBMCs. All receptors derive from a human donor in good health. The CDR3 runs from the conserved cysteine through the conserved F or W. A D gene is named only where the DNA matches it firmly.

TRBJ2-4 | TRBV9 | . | CASSVAGEENIQYF
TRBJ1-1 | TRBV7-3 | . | CASSSGPYIEAFF
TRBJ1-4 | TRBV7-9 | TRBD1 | CASSLLDRMNEKLFF
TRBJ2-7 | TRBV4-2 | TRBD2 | CASAKGLDYEQYF
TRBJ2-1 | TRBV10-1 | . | CASSSGIYNEQFF
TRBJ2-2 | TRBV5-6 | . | CASSLGDWIGELFF
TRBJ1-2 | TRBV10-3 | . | CAISDSLGGGDGYTF
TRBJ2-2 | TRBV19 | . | CASRWRTTENTGELFF
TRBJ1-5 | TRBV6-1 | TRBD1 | CASSERTGNSYSNQPQHF
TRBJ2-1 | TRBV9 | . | CASSAGYNEQFF
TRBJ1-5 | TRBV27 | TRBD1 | CASSRAGGSNQPQHF
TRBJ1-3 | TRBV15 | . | CATSRDISLVSNFGNTIYF
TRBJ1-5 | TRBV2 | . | CASSAKQASNQPQHF
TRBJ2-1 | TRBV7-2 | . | CASSLVGSAVEQFF
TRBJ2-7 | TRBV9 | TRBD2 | CASSPRTSGTYEQYF
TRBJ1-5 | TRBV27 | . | CASSIGAAQPQHF
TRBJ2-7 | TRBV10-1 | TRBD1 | CASSETGEDEQYF
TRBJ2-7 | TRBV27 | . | CASRLGLNYEQYF
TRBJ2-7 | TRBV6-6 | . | CASSYSWREQYF
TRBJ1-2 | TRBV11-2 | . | CASSLPQPELPIHGYTF
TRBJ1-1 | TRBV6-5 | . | CASSYSGARAEAFF
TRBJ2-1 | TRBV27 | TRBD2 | CASSSWTSGRDGEQFF
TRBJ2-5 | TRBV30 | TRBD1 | CARTGEKTQYF
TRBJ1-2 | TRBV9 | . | CASYGQGASGYTF
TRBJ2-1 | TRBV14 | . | CASSRLGTYNEQFF
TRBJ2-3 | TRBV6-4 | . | CASSALGGVDTQYF
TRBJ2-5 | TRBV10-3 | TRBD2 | CAISSGVEETQYF
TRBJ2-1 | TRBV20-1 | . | CSAKPINEQFF
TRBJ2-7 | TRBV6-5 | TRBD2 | CASSYPSGDASYEQYF
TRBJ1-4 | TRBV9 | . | CASSVAGESTNEKLFF
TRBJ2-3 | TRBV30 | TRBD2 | CAWSGLAASTDTQYF
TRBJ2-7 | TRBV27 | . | CASSLSPGNLHYEQYF
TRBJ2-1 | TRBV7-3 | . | CASSPGVEQFF
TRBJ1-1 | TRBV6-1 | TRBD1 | CASNRLGQGNTEAFF
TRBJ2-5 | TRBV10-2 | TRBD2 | CASSGLAGAGQETQYF
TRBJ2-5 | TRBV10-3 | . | CAISDPTQYF
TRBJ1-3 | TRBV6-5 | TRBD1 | CASSSGQLHSGNTIYF
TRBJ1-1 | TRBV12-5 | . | CASGLMETEAFF
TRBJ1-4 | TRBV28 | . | CASSLGRATNEKLFF
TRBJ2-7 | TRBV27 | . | CASSLEPSYEQYF
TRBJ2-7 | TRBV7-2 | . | CASSLVLAGNYEQYF
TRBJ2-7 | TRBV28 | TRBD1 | CASLQLTGGYEQYF
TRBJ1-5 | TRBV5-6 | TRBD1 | CASSHRGINQPQHF
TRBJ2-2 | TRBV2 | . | CASSGSNTGELFF
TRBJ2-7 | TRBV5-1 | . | CASSLGGQFPHGEQYF
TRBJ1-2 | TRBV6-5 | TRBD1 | CASRIHDRANYGYTF
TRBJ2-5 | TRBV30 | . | CAWRGDYQETQYF
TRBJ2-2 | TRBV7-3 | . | CASNSNGADTGELFF
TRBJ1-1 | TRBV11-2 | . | CASSLVTANTEAFF
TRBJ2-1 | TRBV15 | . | CATSRFRVNEQFF
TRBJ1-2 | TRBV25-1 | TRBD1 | CASSAGTEYGYTF
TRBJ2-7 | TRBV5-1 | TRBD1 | CASSGTGYYEQYF